A selection of T cell receptor beta chains follows, all from one sample in a study of cytomegalovirus exposure and HLA in healthy donors. The table came from immunoSEQ multiplex PCR; TCRdb's copy has only in-frame clones and leaves some out. Of roughly 120,000 clones in the sample, around 74% were seen once. The material sequenced was PBMCs. The receptor source for this set is a woman between 18 and 30 years old in good health and CMV-seronegative. CDR3s include the opening cysteine and the closing phenylalanine or tryptophan. Each record gives: J gene, D gene, V gene, clone size, CDR3 DNA, CDR3 protein. A D gene is named only where the DNA matches it firmly. For some rows the clone size is stated as once, few or many, or as a class when expanded; others skip it.

J: TRBJ1-6; D: TRBD1; V: TRBV5-1; size: once; DNA: TGCGCCAGCAAGTCAGGGACAGGGGGCCTGACGCCCAATTCACCCCTCCACTTT; CDR3: CASKSGTGGLTPNSPLHF
J: TRBJ2-1; D: -; V: TRBV13; size: -; DNA: TGTGCCAGCAGCTTATATACAGGTAACTACAATGAGCAGTTCTTC; CDR3: CASSLYTGNYNEQFF
J: TRBJ2-1; D: TRBD2; V: TRBV6-5; size: once; DNA: TGTGCCAGCAGTTACCCCCGGGGGAGGGGCAGTAATGAGCAGTTCTTC; CDR3: CASSYPRGRGSNEQFF
J: TRBJ1-6; D: -; V: TRBV14; size: -; DNA: TGTGCCAGCAGCCAGGAGAGACCAAGTTTCAATTCACCCCTCCACTTT; CDR3: CASSQERPSFNSPLHF
J: TRBJ2-7; D: TRBD1; V: TRBV6-1; size: -; DNA: TGTGCCAGCAGTTTCCGGGACAGGGGCAACGAGCAGTACTTC; CDR3: CASSFRDRGNEQYF
J: TRBJ2-7; D: -; V: TRBV5-1; size: few; DNA: TGCGCCAGCAGCCTGAGACAGCTCGGGGAGCAGTACTTC; CDR3: CASSLRQLGEQYF
J: TRBJ1-1; D: -; V: TRBV30; size: -; DNA: TGTGCCTGGACTCGAGTGGGAGCGAGAAACACTGAAGCTTTCTTT; CDR3: CAWTRVGARNTEAFF
J: TRBJ2-7; D: TRBD1; V: TRBV30; size: -; DNA: TGTGCCTGGAGATGGACAGGGGGCTCCTACGAGCAGTACTTC; CDR3: CAWRWTGGSYEQYF
J: TRBJ2-7; D: TRBD1; V: TRBV11-3; size: -; DNA: TGTGCCAGCAGCCCTAGAGGGACAGGGACCTACGAGCAGTACTTC; CDR3: CASSPRGTGTYEQYF
J: TRBJ1-2; D: -; V: TRBV2; size: -; DNA: TGTGCCAGCCGGGACACATACACTAACTATGGCTACACCTTC; CDR3: CASRDTYTNYGYTF
J: TRBJ2-1; D: TRBD2; V: TRBV25-1; size: -; DNA: TGTGCCAGCAGGGCTAGCGGGAACCTAAATGAGCAGTTCTTC; CDR3: CASRASGNLNEQFF
J: TRBJ2-3; D: -; V: TRBV2; size: -; DNA: TGTGCCAGCAGCATACTAGCTAGCACAGATACGCAGTATTTT; CDR3: CASSILASTDTQYF
J: TRBJ1-1; D: -; V: TRBV18; size: -; DNA: TGTGCCAGCTCACCAGGAGTGAACACTGAAGCTTTCTTT; CDR3: CASSPGVNTEAFF
J: TRBJ1-1; D: TRBD1; V: TRBV6-5; size: -; DNA: TGTGCCAGCAGTTACACCGGGACAGGGCTGAGCACTGAAGCTTTCTTT; CDR3: CASSYTGTGLSTEAFF
J: TRBJ1-2; D: -; V: TRBV27; size: -; DNA: TGTGCCAGCAGTTTGGGCAGGAACTATGGCTACACCTTC; CDR3: CASSLGRNYGYTF
J: TRBJ1-2; D: -; V: TRBV9; size: few; DNA: TGTGCCAGCAGCGTAGCAGGGGCAGGGGAAACCGGCTACACCTTC; CDR3: CASSVAGAGETGYTF
J: TRBJ2-7; D: -; V: TRBV7-9; size: -; DNA: TGTGCCAGCACCCTTCTCTCCTACGAGCAGTACTTC; CDR3: CASTLLSYEQYF
J: TRBJ1-5; D: -; V: TRBV5-1; size: few; DNA: TGCGCCAGCAGCTTGGACGGTCCTAGCAATCAGCCCCAGCATTTT; CDR3: CASSLDGPSNQPQHF
J: TRBJ2-3; D: -; V: TRBV4-1; size: few; DNA: TGCGCCAGCAGCCAAGTACATCCAGGCACAGATACGCAGTATTTT; CDR3: CASSQVHPGTDTQYF
J: TRBJ2-7; D: TRBD2; V: TRBV29-1; size: -; DNA: TGCAGCGTTGGTGGGGGGGATAGCTCCTACGAGCAGTACTTC; CDR3: CSVGGGDSSYEQYF
J: TRBJ2-7; D: -; V: TRBV2; size: -; DNA: TGTGCCAGACGGGTGACGGGGGACTCCTACGAGCAGTACTTC; CDR3: CARRVTGDSYEQYF
J: TRBJ1-1; D: -; V: TRBV29-1; size: -; DNA: TGCAGCGTTGAAGATGTAAACAGCCTCCTCTTT; CDR3: CSVEDVNSLLF
J: TRBJ2-7; D: TRBD1; V: TRBV28; size: -; DNA: TGTGCCAGCAGTACCTCGGGACAGGGATCCCACGAGCAGTACTTC; CDR3: CASSTSGQGSHEQYF
J: TRBJ2-2; D: TRBD1; V: TRBV7-2; size: -; DNA: TGTGCCAGCAGCTCCAGGACAGGGTCTGGGGAGCTGTTTTTT; CDR3: CASSSRTGSGELFF
J: TRBJ2-1; D: -; V: TRBV6-5; size: -; DNA: TGTGCCAGCAGTTACTATCGGGATTGGTCCTACAATGAGCAGTTCTTC; CDR3: CASSYYRDWSYNEQFF
J: TRBJ1-2; D: TRBD1; V: TRBV11-2; size: -; DNA: TGTGCCAGCAGCTTTGGACAGGCCTCTGACTACACCTTC; CDR3: CASSFGQASDYTF
J: TRBJ2-3; D: TRBD2; V: TRBV29-1; size: -; DNA: TGCAGCGTCACCCCTGGGGGACTAGCGGGGGGGCCTACAGATACGCAGTATTTT; CDR3: CSVTPGGLAGGPTDTQYF
J: TRBJ2-1; D: -; V: TRBV6-1; size: -; DNA: TGTGCCAGCACTCCTACCTTGAGCTCCTACAATGAGCAGTTCTTC; CDR3: CASTPTLSSYNEQFF
J: TRBJ1-3; D: -; V: TRBV28; size: -; DNA: TGTGCCAGCAGTTTGAGGGATAGAAACACCATATATTTT; CDR3: CASSLRDRNTIYF
J: TRBJ1-1; D: -; V: TRBV9; size: -; DNA: TGTGCCAGCAGCCTAGTCCCGAGTATGAACACTGAAGCTTTCTTT; CDR3: CASSLVPSMNTEAFF
J: TRBJ2-1; D: -; V: TRBV2; size: few; DNA: TGTGCCAGCAATAGGAACAGGGATTTCAATGAGCAGTTCTTC; CDR3: CASNRNRDFNEQFF
J: TRBJ1-1; D: TRBD1; V: TRBV5-4; size: -; DNA: TGTGCCAGCAGCCGTATGGGATTGGACAGGGACCCTACTGAAGCTTTCTTT; CDR3: CASSRMGLDRDPTEAFF
J: TRBJ1-1; D: -; V: TRBV5-8; size: few; DNA: TGTGCCAGCAGCAAAGGGGAGGTCACTGAAGCTTTCTTT; CDR3: CASSKGEVTEAFF
J: TRBJ2-3; D: -; V: TRBV10-3; size: -; DNA: TGTGCCATACATGTACAGAACTCTAGCACAGATACGCAGTATTTT; CDR3: CAIHVQNSSTDTQYF
J: TRBJ1-1; D: -; V: TRBV5-4; size: -; DNA: TGTGCCAGCAGCCACTCGAGAGGGACTGAAGCTTTCTTT; CDR3: CASSHSRGTEAFF
J: TRBJ1-5; D: TRBD1; V: TRBV18; size: few; DNA: TGTGCCAGCTCACCGGGACAGCATAGCAATCAGCCCCAGCATTTT; CDR3: CASSPGQHSNQPQHF
J: TRBJ1-2; D: -; V: TRBV2; size: -; DNA: TGTGCCAGCAGTAATTGGGCAGCCGTTGGCTACACCTTC; CDR3: CASSNWAAVGYTF
J: TRBJ1-2; D: -; V: TRBV19; size: -; DNA: TGTGCCAGTAGTATAGAGGCCCGAAGTGGCTACACCTTC; CDR3: CASSIEARSGYTF
J: TRBJ2-1; D: -; V: TRBV5-1; size: -; DNA: TGCGCCAGCAGCTTAGACAGTAACAATGAGCAGTTCTTC; CDR3: CASSLDSNNEQFF